This is a list of T cell receptor beta chains from one sample in a study of radiation and T cells in renal cell carcinoma. The method was immunoSEQ multiplex PCR; TCRdb's version includes in-frame clones alone and lacks a portion of them. The sample has 15,000 to 17,000 clones, about three fifths seen once. The sequencing here drew on tumor tissue, taken from a patient whose treatment was nephrectomy without radiotherapy. Receptors originate from a man aged 50 or older with renal cell carcinoma. CDR3s include the opening cysteine and the closing phenylalanine or tryptophan. The D gene is left open where the match is weak. Size tells how often a clone was seen (once, few, many) or the class of an expanded clone, and some rows leave it out.

length	V	J	D	size	DNA	CDR3
14	TRBV5-6	TRBJ1-5	NA	NA	TGTGCCAGCAGCTTGGGGGTAGGCAGTCAGCCCCAGCATTTT	CASSLGVGSQPQHF
15	TRBV15	TRBJ1-5	NA	NA	TGTGCCACCAGCAACCTTCAGGGTCTCGATCAGCCCCAGCATTTT	CATSNLQGLDQPQHF
16	TRBV5-5	TRBJ2-7	TRBD2	NA	TGTGCCAGCAGCCTCTTACTAGCGGGGGCCTCCTACGAGCAGTACTTC	CASSLLLAGASYEQYF
14	TRBV6-1	TRBJ2-2	TRBD1	many	TGTGCCAGCGGGGGGACAGGGGGCACCGGGGAGCTGTTTTTT	CASGGTGGTGELFF
13	TRBV27	TRBJ1-2	TRBD1	NA	TGTGCCAGCAGTTTACTGACAGGGTATGGCTACACCTTC	CASSLLTGYGYTF
15	TRBV12-5	TRBJ2-7	NA	NA	TGTGCTAGTGGTTTGGTACTGGGCAGGGTCGACGAGCAGTACTTC	CASGLVLGRVDEQYF
18	TRBV7-2	TRBJ2-1	TRBD2	NA	TGTGCCAGCAGCCGGGGTGAGGGCGGACTAGCGGTAAACAATGAGCAGTTCTTC	CASSRGEGGLAVNNEQFF
13	TRBV27	TRBJ1-5	NA	medium-sized	TGTGCCAGCAGTTTATCGTATGATCAGCCCCAGCATTTT	CASSLSYDQPQHF
15	TRBV5-8	TRBJ2-1	TRBD1	few	TGTGCCAGCAGGAGCGACAGGGGTTTGATCTATGAGCAGTTCTTC	CASRSDRGLIYEQFF
14	TRBV5-5	TRBJ2-7	TRBD1	NA	TGTGCCAGCAGCCCGATACAGGGGGGCGCAGAGCAGTACTTC	CASSPIQGGAEQYF
13	TRBV27	TRBJ2-7	NA	NA	TGTGCCAGCAGTCTAACTGAGTCCTACGAGCAGTACTTC	CASSLTESYEQYF
13	TRBV11-3	TRBJ2-7	NA	few	TGTGCCAGCAGCCGGACTGGGTCCTACGAGCAGTACTTC	CASSRTGSYEQYF
13	TRBV11-2	TRBJ1-1	NA	NA	TGTGCCAGCAGTCGAGGGGAGAACACTGAAGCTTTCTTT	CASSRGENTEAFF
14	TRBV2	TRBJ2-1	NA	NA	TGTGCCAGCAGTGAAGGGACACGGCGTCATGAGCAGTTCTTC	CASSEGTRRHEQFF
13	TRBV4-2	TRBJ2-1	NA	NA	TGTGCCAGCAGCGAAAATCCGGGATATGAGCAGTTCTTC	CASSENPGYEQFF
12	TRBV7-6	TRBJ2-5	NA	NA	TGTGCCAGCAGCGGAGAGGGAGAGACCCAGTACTTC	CASSGEGETQYF
15	TRBV9	TRBJ2-7	NA	NA	TGTGCCAGCAGCCAAGACACCGAAACGGGGTACGAGCAGTACTTC	CASSQDTETGYEQYF
14	TRBV5-3	TRBJ2-3	NA	NA	TGTGCCAGCACCAAGAGGGGATTCACAGATACGCAGTATTTT	CASTKRGFTDTQYF
15	TRBV5-8	TRBJ1-5	TRBD1	NA	TGTGCCAGCAGTCCCGGGACAGGGGTTAATCAGCCCCAGCATTTT	CASSPGTGVNQPQHF
12	TRBV14	TRBJ2-7	TRBD2	few	TGTGCCAGTAGCGGGAACTCCTACGAGCAGTACTTC	CASSGNSYEQYF
16	TRBV5-1	TRBJ2-7	NA	few	TGCGCCAGCAGCTCGGGAAGCGGAGGAAGCTCCTACGAGCAGTACTTC	CASSSGSGGSSYEQYF
15	TRBV28	TRBJ2-4	NA	few	TGTGCCAGCAGCCCAAGGAATCCAGCCAAAAACATTCAGTACTTC	CASSPRNPAKNIQYF
15	TRBV7-8	TRBJ1-1	TRBD1	NA	TGTGCCAGCAGGGATGGGACAGGGGGACGTACTGAAGCTTTCTTT	CASRDGTGGRTEAFF
10	TRBV6-1	TRBJ2-7	NA	NA	TGTGCCAGCGGACTTTACGAGCAGTACTTC	CASGLYEQYF
13	TRBV27	TRBJ1-1	NA	NA	TGTGCCAGCAGTTTGGTCTGGGACACTGAAGCTTTCTTT	CASSLVWDTEAFF
14	TRBV6-4	TRBJ1-6	NA	NA	TGTGCCAGCAGTGACGGGGGCGCGAATTCACCCCTCCACTTT	CASSDGGANSPLHF
14	TRBV19	TRBJ1-2	NA	NA	TGTGCCAGTAGTATAGACGAGGAGATGGATGGCTACACCTTC	CASSIDEEMDGYTF
15	TRBV27	TRBJ2-2	TRBD2	NA	TGTGCCAGCAGCGTACTAGCGGGAGCCACCGGGGAGCTGTTTTTT	CASSVLAGATGELFF
12	TRBV9	TRBJ2-7	NA	NA	TGTGCCAGCAGAGGTTCGGGAGTAGAGCAGTACTTC	CASRGSGVEQYF
13	TRBV2	TRBJ2-1	TRBD2	NA	TGTGCCAGCAGACCTAGCTCTAGCGGGGGGCCGTTCTTC	CASRPSSSGGPFF
15	TRBV4-3	TRBJ2-4	NA	few	TGCGCCAGCAGCCAAGACCCAGTAGCCAAAAACATTCAGTACTTC	CASSQDPVAKNIQYF
13	TRBV15	TRBJ1-1	NA	NA	TGTGCCACCAACCCCGGGGTAAACACTGAAGCTTTCTTT	CATNPGVNTEAFF
13	TRBV11-3	TRBJ2-5	NA	once	TGTGCCAGCAGCCCTGGGGGGTCTGAGACCCAGTACTTC	CASSPGGSETQYF
13	TRBV5-1	TRBJ2-7	NA	NA	TGCGCCAGCAGCCCGGACGGAAACTACGAGCAGTACTTC	CASSPDGNYEQYF
13	TRBV29-1	TRBJ2-7	NA	once	TGCAGCGTTGAGGAGGACAGATCCTACGAGCAGTACTTC	CSVEEDRSYEQYF
15	TRBV23-1	TRBJ2-5	NA	NA	TGCGCCAGCAGTCAAGCTCGCAGGGGTTTTGAGACCCAGTACTTC	CASSQARRGFETQYF
13	TRBV5-4	TRBJ2-7	NA	few	TGTGCCAGCAGCTTGGACAGGGACTACGAGCAGTACTTC	CASSLDRDYEQYF
16	TRBV4-1	TRBJ2-1	NA	NA	TGCGCCAGCAGCCAAATACAATACTCGACCCCCTATGAGCAGTTCTTC	CASSQIQYSTPYEQFF
17	TRBV2	TRBJ1-2	TRBD1	NA	TGTGCCAGCAGTGGGTTGGACAGGGCAGGGGTGGCGGCTGGCTACACCTTC	CASSGLDRAGVAAGYTF
15	TRBV5-1	TRBJ2-5	NA	few	TGCGCCAGCAGCTTGGGGGTCCATCGGGGAGAGACCCAGTACTTC	CASSLGVHRGETQYF
16	TRBV5-1	TRBJ1-2	TRBD1	NA	TGCGCCAGCAGCTTGTCTCCGGGACAGGGAGACTATGGCTACACCTTC	CASSLSPGQGDYGYTF
17	TRBV2	TRBJ1-5	TRBD1	NA	TGTGCCAGCAGTGATTTGGGACAGGGGGCAAAGAGGCAGCCCCAGCATTTT	CASSDLGQGAKRQPQHF
15	TRBV5-1	TRBJ1-2	NA	medium-sized	TGCGCCAGCAGCTTGGATCCTAACCCTAACTATGGCTACACCTTC	CASSLDPNPNYGYTF
15	TRBV25-1	TRBJ2-2	NA	NA	TGTGCCAGCAGTCAGAGGGACATTTACACCGGGGAGCTGTTTTTT	CASSQRDIYTGELFF
16	TRBV2	TRBJ2-7	TRBD2	medium-sized	TGTGCCAGCAGTGAAAGGTCTAGCGGGAGTAGCTACGAGCAGTACTTC	CASSERSSGSSYEQYF
13	TRBV4-2	TRBJ1-1	NA	NA	TGTGCCAGCAGCCAGATTCTCCACACTGAAGCTTTCTTT	CASSQILHTEAFF
13	TRBV7-2	TRBJ2-5	NA	NA	TGTGCCAGCAGCTTAAGTGGGAAGCAGACCCAGTACTTC	CASSLSGKQTQYF
14	TRBV2	TRBJ2-3	TRBD2	NA	TGTGCCAGCAGGCGGGGGGGTGGCACAGATACGCAGTATTTT	CASRRGGGTDTQYF
14	TRBV2	TRBJ2-2	TRBD1	NA	TGTGCCAGCAGGGGACAGGCGAACACCGGGGAGCTGTTTTTT	CASRGQANTGELFF
14	TRBV7-2	TRBJ1-1	NA	few	TGTGCCAGCAGCCCGCGGGACCGCTACACTGAAGCTTTCTTT	CASSPRDRYTEAFF
16	TRBV7-9	TRBJ2-3	NA	NA	TGTGCCAGCAGCCCCTCGCCGACAGCTAGCACAGATACGCAGTATTTT	CASSPSPTASTDTQYF
16	TRBV9	TRBJ2-5	NA	NA	TGTGCCAGCAGCGTAGGGGTAGGGAGAGTAGGAGAGACCCAGTACTTC	CASSVGVGRVGETQYF
15	TRBV5-1	TRBJ2-3	TRBD1	NA	TGCGCCAGCAGCTTCAGGGGGACCTACACAGATACGCAGTATTTT	CASSFRGTYTDTQYF
16	TRBV5-5	TRBJ1-1	NA	NA	TGTGCCAGCAGCTTTGGACGCCTCGATCGAAACACTGAAGCTTTCTTT	CASSFGRLDRNTEAFF
15	TRBV25-1	TRBJ2-1	TRBD2	NA	TGTGCCAGCAGTGATGGACTAGGCCAAGGGGATGAGCAGTTCTTC	CASSDGLGQGDEQFF
15	TRBV30	TRBJ1-6	TRBD1	NA	TGTGCCTGGAGGGTCCCGGGACAGGCGAATTCACCCCTCCACTTT	CAWRVPGQANSPLHF
12	TRBV7-9	TRBJ2-7	TRBD1	NA	TGTGCCAGTTATTCAGGGGGCAACGAGCAGTACTTC	CASYSGGNEQYF
15	TRBV10-3	TRBJ2-1	NA	once	TGTGCCATCAGCAGTGTACGCAGGGACTACAATGAGCAGTTCTTC	CAISSVRRDYNEQFF
16	TRBV5-6	TRBJ1-5	TRBD1	large	TGTGCCAGCAGCTTGGGAGGACAGGTTCTAAATCAGCCCCAGCATTTT	CASSLGGQVLNQPQHF
14	TRBV2	TRBJ2-1	NA	medium-sized	TGTGCCAGCAGTTTGGGCGGCTCCTACAATGAGCAGTTCTTC	CASSLGGSYNEQFF